The clone carrying this T cell receptor beta chain has only a few counts. What it binds is not known. Controls came from buffy coats of healthy blood donors. The data were taken from a study of STAT5B mutations in CD4+ large granular lymphocyte leukemia. General study findings and limits: Approximately 25% of private leukemic clonotypes occurred rarely in other patients' non-leukemic repertoires. Compared with healthy controls (2/35), patient top clones favored TRBV06 (8/27).

Method: immunoSEQ multiplex PCR; TCRdb's copy keeps in-frame clones and lacks some. The sample has about 32,000 clones; roughly two thirds are singletons. The length of the CDR3 is 12 residues. CDR1 is GTSNPN, CDR2 SVGIG, per germline (reference sequence). The receptor was isolated from a human donor in good health. Sequencing input: CD4+ T cells from blood buffy coats. V gene TRBV30 combines with J gene TRBJ1-2; TRBD1 aligns across 8 bases. The CDR3 DNA follows: TGTGCTCACAACCGGGACAGGAATGACTACACCTTC. Translation gives CAHNRDRNDYTF.